The 23 T cell receptor beta chains presented below share a single source sample, sequenced in a study of cytomegalovirus exposure and HLA in healthy donors. The PCR made use of 60 Vbeta and 13 Jbeta primers. The protocol was immunoSEQ multiplex PCR, while the TCRdb copy is restricted to in-frame clones and leaves out a portion. Among roughly 200,000 clones listed, about two thirds were seen once. Input material: PBMCs. The receptors here all came from a man in his forties or fifties in good health and CMV-seropositive.

This chain joins TRBV6-4 and TRBJ2-2, with TRBD1 identical over 9 bases. Germline V lookup: CDR1 MRHNA, CDR2 SNTAGT. The CDR3 has 15 residues. The junction had 8 bases not matched to a gene; V was cut back by 6 bases and J by 6 bases. CDR3 DNA: TGTGCCAGCAGCCCGGACAGGGGTATCGCCGGGGAGCTGTTTTTT. This codes for CASSPDRGIAGELFF.

The V and J genes are TRBV7-2 and TRBJ1-6; D not resolved. This CDR3 region has 15 residues. V lost 2 bases and J lost 4, with 9 bases in between. CDR1 and CDR2 from the germline V gene are SGHTA and FQGNSA. The CDR3 spells CASSLTGFYNSPLHF. The CDR3 DNA reads as TGTGCCAGCAGCTTAACGGGTTTTTATAATTCACCCCTCCACTTT.

The genes are TRBV5-1 and TRBJ1-2; 8 bases line up with TRBD1. This CDR3 has 15 amino acids. V trimming: 0 bases; J trimming: 7 bases; junction bases outside the gene matches: 8. Germline V gene lookup returns CDR1 SGHRS and CDR2 YFSETQ. DNA of the CDR3: TGCGCCAGCAGCTTGGATGGGCAGGGGGCGGCTGGCTACACCTTC. Amino acid sequence: CASSLDGQGAAGYTF.

The rearrangement uses TRBV11-2 and TRBJ1-1; maybe TRBD1 (6 bases). Germline V gene sequence: CDR1 SGHAT, CDR2 FQNNGV. With 6 bases removed from V and 13 bases from J, the gap between germline ends came to 27 bases. The CDR3 has 15 residues. CDR3 residues: CASSPEVDLSLGGFF. The CDR3 DNA reads TGTGCCAGCAGTCCCGAGGTGGACTTATCCCTAGGGGGTTTCTTT.

Notes on this clone: Its ends do not fully match the called genes, so a read error is possible. Other DNA sequences within the sample encode an identical CDR3. V is TRBV4-2 and J is TRBJ2-1; weak D call: TRBD2 (7 bases). This CDR3 spans 19 amino acids. The germline gives CDR1 LGHNA, CDR2 YNFKEQ. The CDR3 bases are TGTGCCAGCAGCCAAGCCCCGACCACCCGCGGGGGCTATTACAATGAACAGTTCTTC. Encoded protein: CASSQAPTTRGGYYNEQFF.

This clone appeared a single time. Other DNA sequences in the same sample also yield this CDR3. J is TRBJ1-2 and V is TRBV6-6; 9 bases agree with TRBD1. This CDR3 has 15 amino acids. V was clipped by 9 bases and J by 1 base; unmatched bases: 9. Germline V gene lookup returns CDR1 MNHNY and CDR2 SVGAGI (reference sequence). The CDR3 DNA reads TGTGCCAGTAGGGACAGGGACTCCCATAACTATGGCTACACCTTC. Protein product: CASRDRDSHNYGYTF.

The chain has TRBV5-1 and TRBJ2-5, with D possibly matching TRBD2 (6 bases). Trimming cost V 3 bases and J 5 bases, with 14 bases left between them. The CDR3 extends over 14 amino acids. Germline V gives CDR1 SGHRS, CDR2 YFSETQ. The CDR3 bases are TGCGCCAGCAGCTGGGGACTCCTAGGGGAGACCCAGTACTTC. Translating it yields CASSWGLLGETQYF.

V is TRBV7-8 and J is TRBJ2-5, with TRBD2 as a possible D gene (6 bases). Per the germline V gene, CDR1 is SGHVS and CDR2 is FQNEAQ. The CDR3 spans 16 residues. V gave up 4 bases and J gave up 4 bases, with 19 bases separating them. The CDR3 loop reads CASSYGDSYGAETQYF. Here the CDR3 DNA reads TGTGCCAGCAGCTATGGGGACTCGTATGGCGCAGAGACCCAGTACTTC. Full variable domain (outside the CDR3, taken from reference TRBV7-8 and TRBJ2-5): GAGVSQSPRYKVAKRGQDVALRCDPISGHVSLFWYQQALGQGPEFLTYFQNEAQLDKSGLPSDRFFAERPEGSVSTLKIQRTQQEDSAVYLCASSYGDSYGAETQYFGPGTRLLVL.

The gene calls are TRBV9 and TRBJ1-4; 8 bases are a match to TRBD1. The V and J ends lost 4 bases and 7 bases, in that order; junction bases with no gene match: 6. CDR3 length: 14 residues. Germline V gene data show CDR1 as SGDLS and CDR2 as YYNGEE. This CDR3 reads CASSLGQGGEKLFF. CDR3 sequence (DNA): TGTGCCAGCAGCTTAGGACAGGGAGGTGAAAAACTGTTTTTT.

This clone was observed once. V usage is TRBV7-9 and J usage is TRBJ1-5; D gene uncertain. From germline, CDR1 is SEHNR and CDR2 FQNEAQ (reference sequence). CDR3 size: 13 residues. V was clipped by 1 base and J by 4 bases, with 5 bases between them. The CDR3 bases are TGTGCCAGCAGCTTAGGAGTGAATCAGCCCCAGCATTTT. Its translation is CASSLGVNQPQHF.

V and J are TRBV18 and TRBJ2-5, with a tentative D call TRBD2 (7 bases). The end of the DNA fits TRBJ2-7 better, so the J call may be wrong. The CDR3 is 15 amino acids. CDR1 is KGHSH and CDR2 is LQKENI in the germline V gene. The CDR3 region has the DNA TGTGCCAGCTCTTACAGGGCGGGGGCCGTCTACGAGCAGTACTTC. It is translated as CASSYRAGAVYEQYF.

V usage is TRBV5-1 and J usage is TRBJ2-3, with D possibly being TRBD1 (5 bases). Trimming shortened V by 3 bases and J by 0 bases, and 11 bases separated the two germline ends. The CDR3 spans 15 residues. Germline V gene sequence: CDR1 SGHRS, CDR2 YFSETQ. The CDR3 region is CASSSITGSTDTQYF. DNA of the CDR3: TGCGCCAGCAGCTCAATTACAGGTAGCACAGATACGCAGTATTTT.

The CDR3 sequence is CASSDDRGARGELFF. Written as DNA, the CDR3 is TGTGCCAGCAGCGATGATCGGGGGGCGAGGGGGGAGCTGTTTTTT. The chain has TRBV7-9 and TRBJ2-2, with D possibly TRBD2 on 7 matching bases. Trimming removed 5 bases at V and 8 bases at J, with 18 bases between. CDR1 SEHNR and CDR2 FQNEAQ come from the germline V gene (reference sequence). This CDR3 is built from 15 residues.

This clone showed up just a few times. The gene calls are TRBV12-2 and TRBJ1-5; the D call of TRBD1 is as the table states it, not checked on the DNA. TRBV12-2 is shown as a pseudogene. The CDR3 is 16 residues long. CDR3 DNA sequence: TGTGCAAGTCGCTTGAAGGGGGACCAAAGCAATCAGCCCCAGCATTTT. Translating gives CASRLKGDQSNQPQHF.

The chain uses TRBV28 and TRBJ1-6; 8 bases align to TRBD1. CDR3 length: 15 residues. The germline V gene has CDR1 MDHEN and CDR2 SYDVKM. V trimming: 6 bases; J trimming: 9 bases; junction bases outside the gene matches: 10. The CDR3 loop is CASSWTGPNSSPLHF. In DNA, the CDR3 is TGTGCCAGCAGCTGGACAGGGCCAAACTCTTCACCCCTCCACTTT.

The chain is built from TRBV21-1 and TRBJ2-3; the D call in the table, TRBD2, was not verified against the DNA. TRBV21-1 is noted as a pseudogene. The CDR3 loop spans 18 amino acids. CDR3 sequence (DNA): TGTGCCAGCAGCAAAGGGGTCGGGTCAGGAGGACCCCCAGATACGCAGTATTTT. Encoded protein: CASSKGVGSGGPPDTQYF.

The chain joins TRBV28 to TRBJ2-2; tentatively, D is TRBD2 (6 bases). CDR1 is MDHEN, CDR2 SYDVKM, per germline. The CDR3 extends over 14 amino acids. V lost 6 bases, J lost 3 bases, and 11 bases lay in between. The CDR3 nucleotides are TGTGCCAGCAGGGCCCCGGGAGACACCGGGGAGCTGTTTTTT. It specifies CASRAPGDTGELFF.

The gene calls are TRBV2 and TRBJ2-5; TRBD1 might be the D (6 bases). Per the germline V gene, CDR1 is SNHLY and CDR2 is FYNNEI. This CDR3 contains 15 residues. The V gene lost 1 base and the J gene lost 7 bases, with 16 bases spanning the gap. The DNA of the CDR3 is TGTGCCAGCAGTGAAGGCCCAACCTTAGGGGGGACCCAGTACTTC. This encodes CASSEGPTLGGTQYF.

This rearrangement joins TRBV7-8 to TRBJ2-5; TRBD1 agrees at 7 bases. The V gene end was trimmed by 5 bases and the J gene end by 5 bases; junction bases not matched to a gene: 11. The germline CDR1 and CDR2 sequences are SGHVS and FQNEAQ. CDR3 length: 15 residues. This CDR3 is CASSTLTGSGETQYF. The CDR3 nucleotides read TGTGCCAGCAGCACCCTGACAGGGTCGGGGGAGACCCAGTACTTC.

The chain combines TRBV19 with TRBJ2-7; D call uncertain. V was pared by 6 bases and J by 0 bases, with 15 bases between. The CDR3 length is 15 residues. Germline V gene sequence: CDR1 LNHDA, CDR2 SQIVND (reference sequence). CDR3 DNA sequence: TGTGCCAGTAGATTGGGCCCCCAAAGCTCCTACGAGCAGTACTTC. Protein sequence: CASRLGPQSSYEQYF.

A few counts support this clone. The chain uses TRBV7-8 and TRBJ1-5; D is undetermined. V gave up 5 bases and J gave up 9 bases, with 11 bases separating them. The CDR3 runs to 12 residues. Germline values: CDR1 SGHVS, CDR2 FQNEAQ. The CDR3 DNA sequence: TGTGCCAGCAGCGGCCCCCGTTCGCCCCAGCATTTT. Translating it yields CASSGPRSPQHF. Full variable domain (missing parts from reference TRBV7-8 and TRBJ1-5): GAGVSQSPRYKVAKRGQDVALRCDPISGHVSLFWYQQALGQGPEFLTYFQNEAQLDKSGLPSDRFFAERPEGSVSTLKIQRTQQEDSAVYLCASSGPRSPQHFGDGTRLSIL.

V is TRBV5-5 and J is TRBJ2-7; 8 nucleotides line up with TRBD1. The CDR3 length is 16 residues. CDR1 is SGHKS and CDR2 is YYEKEE in the germline V gene (reference sequence). J lost 2 bases, V lost 2 bases, and 9 bases had no gene match. CDR3 sequence reads: CASSLLAGTGPYEQYF. In nucleotides, the CDR3 is TGTGCCAGCAGCTTACTAGCCGGGACAGGCCCCTACGAGCAGTACTTC.

There are a few counts of this clone. This chain joins TRBV6-6 and TRBJ1-3, with D possibly matching TRBD1 (5 bases). The CDR3 consists of 14 residues. Germline-derived CDR1 and CDR2 are MNHNY and SVGAGI (reference sequence). The ends were cut back, 2 bases at V and 4 bases at J, with 9 bases in the middle. Here the CDR3 reads CASSYPDKGNTIYF. CDR3 coding DNA: TGTGCCAGCAGTTACCCGGACAAGGGAAACACCATATATTTT.